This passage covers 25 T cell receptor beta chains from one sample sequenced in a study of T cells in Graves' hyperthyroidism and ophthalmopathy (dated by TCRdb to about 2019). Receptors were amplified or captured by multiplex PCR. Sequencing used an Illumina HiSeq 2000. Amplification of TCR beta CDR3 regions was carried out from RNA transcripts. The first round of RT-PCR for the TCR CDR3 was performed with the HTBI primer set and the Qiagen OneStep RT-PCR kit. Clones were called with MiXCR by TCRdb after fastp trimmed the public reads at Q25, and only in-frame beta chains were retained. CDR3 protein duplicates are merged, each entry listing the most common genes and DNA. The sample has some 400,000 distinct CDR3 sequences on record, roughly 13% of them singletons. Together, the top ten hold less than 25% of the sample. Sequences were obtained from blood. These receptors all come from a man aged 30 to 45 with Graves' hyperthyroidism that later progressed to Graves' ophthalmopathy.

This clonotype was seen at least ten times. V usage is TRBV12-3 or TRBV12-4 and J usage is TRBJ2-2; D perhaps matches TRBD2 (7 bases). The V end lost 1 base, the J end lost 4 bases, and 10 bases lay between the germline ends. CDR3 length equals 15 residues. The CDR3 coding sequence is TGTGCCAGCAGTTTAGGGGGGGGCGCCACCGGGGAGCTGTTTTTT. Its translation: CASSLGGGATGELFF.

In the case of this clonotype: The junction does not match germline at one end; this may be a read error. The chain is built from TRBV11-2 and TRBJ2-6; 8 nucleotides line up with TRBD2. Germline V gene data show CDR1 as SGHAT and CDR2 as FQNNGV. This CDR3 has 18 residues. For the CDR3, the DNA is TGCGCCAGCAGCCAAGTCAGCGGGGGCAGCTCTGGGGCCAACGTCCTGACTTTC. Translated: CASSQVSGGSSGANVLTF.

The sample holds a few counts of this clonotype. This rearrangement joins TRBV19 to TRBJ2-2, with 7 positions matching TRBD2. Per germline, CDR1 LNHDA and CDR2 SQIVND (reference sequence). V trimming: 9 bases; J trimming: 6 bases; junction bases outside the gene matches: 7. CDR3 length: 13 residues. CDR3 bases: TGTGCCAGCGCCGGGACTATTTCCGGGGAGCTGTTTTTT. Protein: CASAGTISGELFF.

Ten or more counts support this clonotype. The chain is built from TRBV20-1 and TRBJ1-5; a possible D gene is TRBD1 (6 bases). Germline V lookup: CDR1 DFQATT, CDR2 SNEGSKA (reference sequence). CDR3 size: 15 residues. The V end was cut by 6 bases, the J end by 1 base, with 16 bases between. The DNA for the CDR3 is TGCAGTGCCGGGAAAGGGGGAGTGAGCAATCAGCCCCAGCATTTT. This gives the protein CSAGKGGVSNQPQHF.

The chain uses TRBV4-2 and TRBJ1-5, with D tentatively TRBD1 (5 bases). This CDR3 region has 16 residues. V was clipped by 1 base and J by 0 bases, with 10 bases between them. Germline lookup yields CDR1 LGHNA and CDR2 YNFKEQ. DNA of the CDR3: TGTGCCAGCAGCCAAGGGGGAGGGGATAGCAATCAGCCCCAGCATTTT. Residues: CASSQGGGDSNQPQHF.

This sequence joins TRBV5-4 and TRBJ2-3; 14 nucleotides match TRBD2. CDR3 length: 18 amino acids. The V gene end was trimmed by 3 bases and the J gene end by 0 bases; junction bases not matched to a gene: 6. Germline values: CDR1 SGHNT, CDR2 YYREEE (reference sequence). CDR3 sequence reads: CASSSGTSGGHSTDTQYF. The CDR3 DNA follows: TGTGCCAGCAGCTCCGGGACTAGCGGGGGCCATAGCACAGATACGCAGTATTTT.

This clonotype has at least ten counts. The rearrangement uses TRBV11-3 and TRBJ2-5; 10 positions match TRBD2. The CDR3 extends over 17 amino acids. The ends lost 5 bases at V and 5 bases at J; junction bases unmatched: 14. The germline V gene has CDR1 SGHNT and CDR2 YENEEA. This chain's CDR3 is CASSPRTSGTLTETQYF. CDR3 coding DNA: TGTGCCAGCAGCCCCCGGACTAGCGGCACTTTAACGGAGACCCAGTACTTC.

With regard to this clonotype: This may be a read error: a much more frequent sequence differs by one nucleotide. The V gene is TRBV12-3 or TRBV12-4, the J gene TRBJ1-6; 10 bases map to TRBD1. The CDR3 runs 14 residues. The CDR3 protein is CTSRRQGANSPLHF. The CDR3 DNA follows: TGTACCAGCAGAAGACAGGGGGCTAATTCACCCCTCCACTTT.

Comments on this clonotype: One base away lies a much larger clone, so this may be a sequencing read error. The CDR3 loop reads CASSLEGGLAGAFYSYEQYF. DNA for the CDR3: TGCGCCAGCAGCCTTGAAGGGGGACTAGCGGGGGCCTTTTACTCCTACGAGCAGTACTTC. This sequence joins TRBV5-1 and TRBJ2-7; 14 bases agree with TRBD2. This CDR3 contains 20 residues. V trimming: 4 bases; J trimming: 0 bases; junction bases outside the gene matches: 15. The V gene's germline CDR1 is SGHRS and CDR2 YFSETQ.

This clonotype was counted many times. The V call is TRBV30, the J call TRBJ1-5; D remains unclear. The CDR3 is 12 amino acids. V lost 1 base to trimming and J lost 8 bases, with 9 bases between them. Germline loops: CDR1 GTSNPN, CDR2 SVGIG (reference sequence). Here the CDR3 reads CAWSAGVKPQHF. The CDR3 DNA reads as TGTGCCTGGAGTGCTGGGGTGAAGCCCCAGCATTTT.

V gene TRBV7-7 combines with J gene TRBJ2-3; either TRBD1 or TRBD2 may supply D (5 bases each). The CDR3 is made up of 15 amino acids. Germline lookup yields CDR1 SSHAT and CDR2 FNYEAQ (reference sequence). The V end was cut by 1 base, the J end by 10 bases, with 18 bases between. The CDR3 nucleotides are TGTGCCAGCAGCTTAGAGCCCGGGACCCAGGCTTCGCAGTATTTT. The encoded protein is CASSLEPGTQASQYF. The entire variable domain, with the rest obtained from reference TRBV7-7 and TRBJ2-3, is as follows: GAGVSQSPRYKVTKRGQDVTLRCDPISSHATLYWYQQALGQGPEFLTYFNYEAQPDKSGLPSDRFSAERPEGSISTLTIQRTEQRDSAMYRCASSLEPGTQASQYFGPGTRLTVL.

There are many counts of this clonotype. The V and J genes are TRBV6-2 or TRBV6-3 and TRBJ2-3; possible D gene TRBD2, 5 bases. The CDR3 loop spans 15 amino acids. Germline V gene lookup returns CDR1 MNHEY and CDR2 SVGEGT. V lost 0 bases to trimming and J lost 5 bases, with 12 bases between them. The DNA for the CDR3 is TGTGCCAGCAGTTACTCGAGGGCAGTTCAAGATACGCAGTATTTT. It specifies CASSYSRAVQDTQYF.

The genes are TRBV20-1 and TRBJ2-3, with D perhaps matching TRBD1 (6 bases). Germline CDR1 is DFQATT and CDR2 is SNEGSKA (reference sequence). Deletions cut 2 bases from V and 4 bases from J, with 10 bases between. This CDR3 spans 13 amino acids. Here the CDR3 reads CSARSTGPDTQYF. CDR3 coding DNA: TGCAGTGCTAGATCCACAGGGCCAGATACGCAGTATTTT.

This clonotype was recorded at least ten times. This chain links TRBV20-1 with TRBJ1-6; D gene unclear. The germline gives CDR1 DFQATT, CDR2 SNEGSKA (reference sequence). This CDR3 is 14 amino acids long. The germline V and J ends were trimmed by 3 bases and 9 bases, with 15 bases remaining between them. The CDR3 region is CSARRDFLPSPLHF. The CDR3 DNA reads TGCAGTGCTAGGCGGGATTTTTTGCCTTCACCCCTCCACTTT.

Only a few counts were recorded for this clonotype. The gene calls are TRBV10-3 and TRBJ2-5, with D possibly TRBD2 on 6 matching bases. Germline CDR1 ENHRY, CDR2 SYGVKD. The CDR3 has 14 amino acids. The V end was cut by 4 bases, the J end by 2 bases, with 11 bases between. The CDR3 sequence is CAISGRDLQETQYF. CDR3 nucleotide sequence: TGTGCCATCAGTGGTAGGGACTTACAAGAGACCCAGTACTTC.

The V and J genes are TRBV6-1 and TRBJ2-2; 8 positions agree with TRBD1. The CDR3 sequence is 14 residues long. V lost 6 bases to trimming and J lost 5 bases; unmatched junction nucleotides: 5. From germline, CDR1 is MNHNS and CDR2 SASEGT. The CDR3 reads CASRPGQGTGELFF. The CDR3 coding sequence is TGTGCCAGCAGGCCCGGACAGGGAACCGGGGAGCTGTTTTTT.

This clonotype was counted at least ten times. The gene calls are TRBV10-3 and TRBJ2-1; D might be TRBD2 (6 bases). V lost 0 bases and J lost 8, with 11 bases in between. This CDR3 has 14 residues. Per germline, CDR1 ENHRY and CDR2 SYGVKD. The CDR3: CAISESTSLHEQFF. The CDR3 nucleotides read TGTGCCATCAGTGAGTCAACTAGCCTCCATGAGCAGTTCTTC.

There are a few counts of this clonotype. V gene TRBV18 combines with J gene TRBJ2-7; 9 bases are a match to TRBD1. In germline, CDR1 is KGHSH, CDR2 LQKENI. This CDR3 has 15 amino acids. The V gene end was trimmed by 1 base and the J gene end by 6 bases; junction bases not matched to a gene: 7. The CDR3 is CASSPRGGQGGEQYF. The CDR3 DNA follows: TGTGCCAGCTCACCACGTGGGGGACAGGGCGGCGAGCAGTACTTC.

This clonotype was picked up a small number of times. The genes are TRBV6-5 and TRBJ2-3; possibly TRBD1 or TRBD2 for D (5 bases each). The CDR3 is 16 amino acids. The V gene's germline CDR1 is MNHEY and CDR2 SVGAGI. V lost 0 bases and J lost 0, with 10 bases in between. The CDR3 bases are TGTGCCAGCAGTTACTCCTGGGGGTATAGCACAGATACGCAGTATTTT. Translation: CASSYSWGYSTDTQYF.

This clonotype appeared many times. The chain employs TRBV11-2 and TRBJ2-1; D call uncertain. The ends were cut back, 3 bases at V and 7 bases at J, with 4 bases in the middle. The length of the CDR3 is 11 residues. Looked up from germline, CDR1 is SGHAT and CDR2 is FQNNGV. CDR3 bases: TGTGCCAGCAGCTTTGTAAATGAGCAGTTCTTC. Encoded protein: CASSFVNEQFF.

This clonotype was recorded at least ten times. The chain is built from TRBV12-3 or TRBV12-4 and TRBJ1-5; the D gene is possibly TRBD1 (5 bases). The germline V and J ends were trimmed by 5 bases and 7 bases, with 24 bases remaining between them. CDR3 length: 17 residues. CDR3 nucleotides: TGTGCCAGCAGTCTGGGGACCGTAACCTGGATGGGCCAGCCCCAGCATTTT. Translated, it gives CASSLGTVTWMGQPQHF.

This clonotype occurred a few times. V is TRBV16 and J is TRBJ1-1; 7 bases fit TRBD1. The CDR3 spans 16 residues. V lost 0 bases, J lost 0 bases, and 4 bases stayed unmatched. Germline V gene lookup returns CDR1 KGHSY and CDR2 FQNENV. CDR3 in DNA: TGTGCCAGCAGCCAATCGGGGGACAGCTTGAACACTGAAGCTTTCTTT. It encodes CASSQSGDSLNTEAFF.

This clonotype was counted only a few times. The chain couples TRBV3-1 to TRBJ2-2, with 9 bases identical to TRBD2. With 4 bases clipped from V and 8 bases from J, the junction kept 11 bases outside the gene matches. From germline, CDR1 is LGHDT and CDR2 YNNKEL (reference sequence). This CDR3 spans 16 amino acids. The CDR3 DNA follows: TGTGCCAGCAGCCGAGCACGTAGCGGGGGCAAGGGGGAGCTGTTTTTT. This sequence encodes CASSRARSGGKGELFF.

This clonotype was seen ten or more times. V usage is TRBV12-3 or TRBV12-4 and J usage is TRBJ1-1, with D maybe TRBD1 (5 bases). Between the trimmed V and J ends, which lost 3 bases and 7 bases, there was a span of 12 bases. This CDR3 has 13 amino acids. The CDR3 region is CASSFLRVSEAFF. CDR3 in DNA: TGTGCCAGCAGTTTTCTCAGGGTGAGTGAAGCTTTCTTT.

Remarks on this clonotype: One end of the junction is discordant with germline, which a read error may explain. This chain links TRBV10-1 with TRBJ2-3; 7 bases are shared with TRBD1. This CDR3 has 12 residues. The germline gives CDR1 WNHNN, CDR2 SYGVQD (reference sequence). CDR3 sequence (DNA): TGCGCCAGCAGTGAGATACAGGGGAGTCTCCATTTT. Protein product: CASSEIQGSLHF.